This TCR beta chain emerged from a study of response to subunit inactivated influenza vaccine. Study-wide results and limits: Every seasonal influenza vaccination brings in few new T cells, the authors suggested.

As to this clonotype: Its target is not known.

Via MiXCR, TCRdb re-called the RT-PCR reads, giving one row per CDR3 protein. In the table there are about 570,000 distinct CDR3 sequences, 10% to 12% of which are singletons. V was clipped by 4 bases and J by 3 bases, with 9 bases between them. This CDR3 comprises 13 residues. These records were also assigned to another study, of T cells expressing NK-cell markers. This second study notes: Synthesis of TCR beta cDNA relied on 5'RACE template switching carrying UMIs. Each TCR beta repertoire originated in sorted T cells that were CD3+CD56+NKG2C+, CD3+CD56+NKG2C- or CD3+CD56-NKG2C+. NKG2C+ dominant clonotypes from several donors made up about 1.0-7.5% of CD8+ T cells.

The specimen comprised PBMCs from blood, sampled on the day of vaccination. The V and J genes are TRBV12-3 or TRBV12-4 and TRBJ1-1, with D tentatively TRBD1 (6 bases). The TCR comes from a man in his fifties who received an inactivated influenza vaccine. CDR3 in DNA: TGTGCCAGCAGTTCAACAGGGTACACTGAAGCTTTCTTT. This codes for CASSSTGYTEAFF.